One and the same sample provided the 2 T cell receptor beta chains below, sequenced in a study of blood T cell repertoires in COVID-19. The method was immunoSEQ multiplex PCR; TCRdb's version includes in-frame clones alone and lacks a portion of them. This sample yields fewer than 350,000 clones, of which roughly 86% are seen a single time; just under 9% belongs to the top ten. Sequencing used peripheral blood. These receptors came from a man between 35 and 55 years old with active or convalescent COVID-19.

The genes are TRBV6-4 and TRBJ2-1; a weak D match, TRBD1 (5 bases). Germline loops: CDR1 MRHNA, CDR2 SNTAGT. The CDR3 runs to 14 residues. Trimming took 4 bases from V and 7 from J, leaving 14 bases between them. CDR3 protein: CASSASQGGNEQFF. The CDR3 bases are TGTGCCAGCAGTGCTTCTCAGGGTGGGAATGAGCAGTTCTTC.

The chain recombines TRBV9 with TRBJ2-7; D gene ambiguous. The ends were cut back, 3 bases at V and 6 bases at J, with 13 bases in the middle. The CDR3 has 13 residues. Germline V CDR1 and CDR2: SGDLS, YYNGEE. CDR3 region: CASSDPLRPEQYF. The CDR3 bases are TGTGCCAGCAGCGACCCACTAAGGCCCGAGCAGTACTTC.